Listed here is a single T cell receptor beta chain. The germline V gene has CDR1 KGHSH and CDR2 LQKENI. CDR3 length: 16 amino acids. Trimming removed 4 bases from V and 2 bases from J; junction bases left unmatched: 8. The data belong to a study of cytomegalovirus exposure and HLA in healthy donors. PCR primers comprised 60 Vbeta and 13 Jbeta primers. Using immunoSEQ multiplex PCR, the repertoire was profiled, and TCRdb retains in-frame clones only, with some absent. The table records 110,000 to 150,000 clones, 75% of them present only once. The sample consisted of PBMCs. This receptor was identified in a man aged 35 to 55 in good health and CMV-seronegative. This chain uses TRBV18 with TRBJ2-7; TRBD1 aligns across 10 bases. The CDR3, as DNA: TGTGCCAGCTCACTCCTCCTGACAGGGGGCACCTACGAGCAGTACTTC. Translating gives CASSLLLTGGTYEQYF.